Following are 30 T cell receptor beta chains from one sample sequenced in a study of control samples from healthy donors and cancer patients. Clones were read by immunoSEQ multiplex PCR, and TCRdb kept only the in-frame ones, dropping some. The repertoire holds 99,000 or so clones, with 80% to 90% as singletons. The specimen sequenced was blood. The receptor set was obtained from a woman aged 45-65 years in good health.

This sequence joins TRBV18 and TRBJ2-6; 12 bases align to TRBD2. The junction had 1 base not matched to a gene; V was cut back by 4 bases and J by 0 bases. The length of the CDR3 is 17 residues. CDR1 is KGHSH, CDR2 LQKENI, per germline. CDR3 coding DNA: TGTGCCAGCTCACAGACTAGCGGGGGCTCTGGGGCCAACGTCCTGACTTTC. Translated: CASSQTSGGSGANVLTF. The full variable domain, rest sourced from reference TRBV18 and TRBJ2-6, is NAGVMQNPRHLVRRRGQEARLRCSPMKGHSHVYWYRQLPEEGLKFMVYLQKENIIDESGMPKERFSAEFPKEGPSILRIQQVVRGDSAAYFCASSQTSGGSGANVLTFGAGSRLTVL.

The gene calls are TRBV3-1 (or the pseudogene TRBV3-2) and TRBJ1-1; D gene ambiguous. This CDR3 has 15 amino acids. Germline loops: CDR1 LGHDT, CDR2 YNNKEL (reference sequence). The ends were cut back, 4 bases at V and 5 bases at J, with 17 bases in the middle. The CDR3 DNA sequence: TGTGCCAGCAGCCTAACCCCGGGATTCTGGACTGAAGCTTTCTTT. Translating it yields CASSLTPGFWTEAFF.

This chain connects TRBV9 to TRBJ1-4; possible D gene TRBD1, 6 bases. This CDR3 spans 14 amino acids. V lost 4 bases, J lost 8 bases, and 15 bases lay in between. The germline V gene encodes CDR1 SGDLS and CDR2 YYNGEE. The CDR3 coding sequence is TGTGCCAGCAGCTCCAGACAGGAGGCGGAAAAACTGTTTTTT. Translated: CASSSRQEAEKLFF.

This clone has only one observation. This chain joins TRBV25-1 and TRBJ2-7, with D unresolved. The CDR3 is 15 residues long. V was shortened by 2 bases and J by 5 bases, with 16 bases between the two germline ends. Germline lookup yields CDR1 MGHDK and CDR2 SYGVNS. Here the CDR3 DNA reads TGTGCCAGCAGTGAAACCGGCATCAGTAGCCACGAGCAGTACTTC. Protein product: CASSETGISSHEQYF.

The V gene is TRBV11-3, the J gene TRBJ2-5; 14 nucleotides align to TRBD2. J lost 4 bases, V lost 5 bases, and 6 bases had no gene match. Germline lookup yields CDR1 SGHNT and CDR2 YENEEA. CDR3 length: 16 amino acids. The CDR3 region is CASSTRTSGRLETQYF. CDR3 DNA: TGTGCCAGCAGCACCCGGACTAGCGGGAGGTTAGAGACCCAGTACTTC.

DNA for the CDR3: TGTGCCAGCAGCTTGGACCGGGAAAGGGGACGCTACGAGCAGTACTTC. Amino acid sequence: CASSLDRERGRYEQYF. This chain connects TRBV5-8 to TRBJ2-7, with D perhaps given as TRBD1 or TRBD2 (5 bases each). Between the trimmed V and J ends, which lost 0 bases and 3 bases, there was a span of 16 bases. Germline CDR1 and CDR2: SGHTS and YDEGEE. The CDR3 contains 16 residues.

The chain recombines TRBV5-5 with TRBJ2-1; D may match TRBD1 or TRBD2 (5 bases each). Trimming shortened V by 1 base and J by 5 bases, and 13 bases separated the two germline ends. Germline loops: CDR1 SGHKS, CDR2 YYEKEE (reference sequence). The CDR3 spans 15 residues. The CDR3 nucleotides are TGTGCCAGCAGCTTGTGGGACCGGGACCACAATGAGCAGTTCTTC. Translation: CASSLWDRDHNEQFF.

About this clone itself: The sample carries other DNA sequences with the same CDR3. CDR3 nucleotide sequence: TGTGCCAGCAGCTTACAGACGGGGGCCGGGTACGAGCAGTACTTC. Amino acids: CASSLQTGAGYEQYF. The V gene is TRBV7-2, the J gene TRBJ2-7; possibly TRBD1 or TRBD2 for D (6 bases each). V lost 2 bases and J 4 bases, leaving 15 bases between the germline ends. The germline gives CDR1 SGHTA, CDR2 FQGNSA. This CDR3 is built from 15 residues. Filled out from reference TRBV7-2 and TRBJ2-7, the complete variable domain reads GAGVSQSPSNKVTEKGKDVELRCDPISGHTALYWYRQSLGQGLEFLIYFQGNSAPDKSGLPSDRFSAERTGGSVSTLTIQRTQQEDSAVYLCASSLQTGAGYEQYFGPGTRLTVT.

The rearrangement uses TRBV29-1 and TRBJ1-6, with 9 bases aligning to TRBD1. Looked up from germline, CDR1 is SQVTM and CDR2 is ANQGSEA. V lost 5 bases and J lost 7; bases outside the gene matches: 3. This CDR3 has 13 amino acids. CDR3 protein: CSVRGQGNSPLHF. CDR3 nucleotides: TGCAGCGTTCGCGGACAGGGGAATTCACCCCTCCACTTT.

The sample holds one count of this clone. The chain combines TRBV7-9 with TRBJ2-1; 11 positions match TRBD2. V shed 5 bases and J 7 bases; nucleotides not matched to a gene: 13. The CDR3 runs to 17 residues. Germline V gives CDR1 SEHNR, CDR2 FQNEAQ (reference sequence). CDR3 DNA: TGTGCCAGCAGCATCGAACTGACTAGCGGGATGGCGAATGAGCAGTTCTTC. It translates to CASSIELTSGMANEQFF.

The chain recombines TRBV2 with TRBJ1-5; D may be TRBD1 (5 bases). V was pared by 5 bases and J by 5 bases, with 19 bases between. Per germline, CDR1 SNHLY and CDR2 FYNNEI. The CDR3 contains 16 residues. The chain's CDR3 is CASSRRTHNTYQPQHF. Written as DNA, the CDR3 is TGTGCCAGCAGTCGACGGACACACAATACCTATCAGCCCCAGCATTTT.

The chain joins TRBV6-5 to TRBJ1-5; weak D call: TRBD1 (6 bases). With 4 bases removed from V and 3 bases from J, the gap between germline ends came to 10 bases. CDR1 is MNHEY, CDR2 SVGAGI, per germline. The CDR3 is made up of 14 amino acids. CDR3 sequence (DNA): TGTGCCAGCAGTTCCAGGGGTGACAATCAGCCCCAGCATTTT. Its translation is CASSSRGDNQPQHF.

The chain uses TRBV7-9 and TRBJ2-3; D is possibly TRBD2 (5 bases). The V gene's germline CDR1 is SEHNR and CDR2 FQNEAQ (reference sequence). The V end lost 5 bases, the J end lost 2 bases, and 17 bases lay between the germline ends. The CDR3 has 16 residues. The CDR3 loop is CASSPHRGGDTDTQYF. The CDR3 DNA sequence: TGTGCCAGCAGCCCACACCGGGGTGGGGACACAGATACGCAGTATTTT.

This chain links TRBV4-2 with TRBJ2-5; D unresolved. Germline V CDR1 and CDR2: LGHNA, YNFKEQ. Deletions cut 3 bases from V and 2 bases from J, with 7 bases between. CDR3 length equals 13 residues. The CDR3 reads CASSQEAQETQYF. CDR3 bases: TGTGCCAGCAGCCAGGAAGCACAAGAGACCCAGTACTTC.

The CDR3, as DNA: TGCGCCAGTTCCGACGGGGGTAACTCCTACAATGAGCAGTTCTTC. Its protein product is CASSDGGNSYNEQFF. The chain recombines TRBV5-1 with TRBJ2-1; D is perhaps TRBD2 (6 bases). The CDR3 covers 15 residues. Germline CDR1 and CDR2: SGHRS and YFSETQ. Deletions cut 8 bases from V and 0 bases from J, with 15 bases between. The variable domain in full, completed from reference TRBV5-1 and TRBJ2-1, reads KAGVTQTPRYLIKTRGQQVTLSCSPISGHRSVSWYQQTPGQGLQFLFEYFSETQRNKGNFPGRFSGRQFSNSRSEMNVSTLELGDSALYLCASSDGGNSYNEQFFGPGTRLTVL.

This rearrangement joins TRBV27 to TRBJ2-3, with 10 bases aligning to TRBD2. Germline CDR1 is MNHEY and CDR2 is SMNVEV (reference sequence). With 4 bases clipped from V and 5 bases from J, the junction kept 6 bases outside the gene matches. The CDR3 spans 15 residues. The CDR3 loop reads CASSSAGGPIDTQYF. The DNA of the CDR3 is TGTGCCAGCAGTTCAGCGGGGGGGCCAATAGATACGCAGTATTTT.

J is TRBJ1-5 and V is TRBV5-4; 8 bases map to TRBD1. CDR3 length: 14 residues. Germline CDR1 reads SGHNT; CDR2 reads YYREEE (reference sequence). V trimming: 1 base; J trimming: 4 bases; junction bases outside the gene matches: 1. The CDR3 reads CASSLQGANQPQHF. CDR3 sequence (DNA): TGTGCCAGCAGCTTGCAGGGGGCGAATCAGCCCCAGCATTTT.

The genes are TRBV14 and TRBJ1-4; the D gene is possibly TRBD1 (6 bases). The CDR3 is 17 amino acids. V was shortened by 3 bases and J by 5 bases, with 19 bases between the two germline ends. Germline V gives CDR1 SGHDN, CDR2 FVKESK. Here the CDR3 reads CASSQFGLDSLNEKLFF. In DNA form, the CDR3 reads TGTGCCAGCAGCCAGTTCGGACTGGACAGCCTAAATGAAAAACTGTTTTTT.

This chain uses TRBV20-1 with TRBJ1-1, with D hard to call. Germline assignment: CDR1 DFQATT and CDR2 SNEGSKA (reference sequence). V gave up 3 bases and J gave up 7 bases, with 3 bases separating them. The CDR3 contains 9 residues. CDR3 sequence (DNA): TGCAGTGCTAGGGGTGAAGCTTTCTTT. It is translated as CSARGEAFF.

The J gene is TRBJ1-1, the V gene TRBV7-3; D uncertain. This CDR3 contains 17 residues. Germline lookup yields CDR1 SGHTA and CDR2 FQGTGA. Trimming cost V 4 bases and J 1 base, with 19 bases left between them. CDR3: CASSSTPLGLSNTEAFF. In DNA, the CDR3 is TGTGCCAGCAGCTCGACCCCCCTAGGGCTCTCGAACACTGAAGCTTTCTTT. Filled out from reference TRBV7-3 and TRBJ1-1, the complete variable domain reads GAGVSQTPSNKVTEKGKYVELRCDPISGHTALYWYRQSLGQGPEFLIYFQGTGAADDSGLPNDRFFAVRPEGSVSTLKIQRTERGDSAVYLCASSSTPLGLSNTEAFFGQGTRLTVV.

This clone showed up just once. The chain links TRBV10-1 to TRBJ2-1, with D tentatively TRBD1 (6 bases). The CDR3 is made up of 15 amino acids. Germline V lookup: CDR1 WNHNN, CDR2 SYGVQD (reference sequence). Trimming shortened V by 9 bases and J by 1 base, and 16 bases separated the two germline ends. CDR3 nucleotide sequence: TGCGCCAGTGGAACAGGGTTACGGTCCTACAATGAGCAGTTCTTC. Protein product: CASGTGLRSYNEQFF.

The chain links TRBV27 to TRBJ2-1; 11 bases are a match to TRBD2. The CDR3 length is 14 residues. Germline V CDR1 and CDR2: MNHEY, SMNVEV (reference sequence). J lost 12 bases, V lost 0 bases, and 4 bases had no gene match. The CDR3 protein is CASSLSPSGGRQFF. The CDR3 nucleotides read TGTGCCAGCAGTTTATCCCCTAGCGGGGGGCGGCAGTTCTTC.

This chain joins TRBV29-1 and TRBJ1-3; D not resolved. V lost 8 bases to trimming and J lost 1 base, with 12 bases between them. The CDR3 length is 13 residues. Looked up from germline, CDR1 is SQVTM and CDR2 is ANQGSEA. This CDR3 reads CSIGPQSGNTIYF. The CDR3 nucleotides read TGCAGCATCGGACCCCAGTCTGGAAACACCATATATTTT.

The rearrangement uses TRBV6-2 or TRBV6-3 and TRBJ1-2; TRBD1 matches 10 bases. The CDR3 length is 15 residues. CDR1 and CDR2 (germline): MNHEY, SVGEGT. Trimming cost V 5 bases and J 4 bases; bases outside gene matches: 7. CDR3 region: CASSARDRGIYGYTF. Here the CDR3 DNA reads TGTGCCAGCAGTGCCCGGGACAGGGGAATCTATGGCTACACCTTC.

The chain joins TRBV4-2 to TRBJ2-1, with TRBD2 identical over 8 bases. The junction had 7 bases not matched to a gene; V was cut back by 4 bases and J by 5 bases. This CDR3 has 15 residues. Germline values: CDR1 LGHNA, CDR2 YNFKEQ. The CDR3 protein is CASSRGTSGDNEQFF. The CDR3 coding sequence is TGTGCCAGCAGCCGAGGAACTAGCGGAGACAATGAGCAGTTCTTC.

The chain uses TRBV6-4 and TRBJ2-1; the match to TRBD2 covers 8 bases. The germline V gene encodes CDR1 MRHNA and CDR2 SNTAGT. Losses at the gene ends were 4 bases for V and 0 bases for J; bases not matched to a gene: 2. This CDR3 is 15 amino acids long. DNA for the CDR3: TGTGCCAGCAGTGTCAGCGGGGGCTCCTACAATGAGCAGTTCTTC. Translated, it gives CASSVSGGSYNEQFF.

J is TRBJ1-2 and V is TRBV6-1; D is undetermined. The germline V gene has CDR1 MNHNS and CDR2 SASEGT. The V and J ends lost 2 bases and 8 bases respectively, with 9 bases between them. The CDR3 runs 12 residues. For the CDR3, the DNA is TGTGCCAGCAGTGAACCGTCGGGGGGCTACACCTTC. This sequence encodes CASSEPSGGYTF.

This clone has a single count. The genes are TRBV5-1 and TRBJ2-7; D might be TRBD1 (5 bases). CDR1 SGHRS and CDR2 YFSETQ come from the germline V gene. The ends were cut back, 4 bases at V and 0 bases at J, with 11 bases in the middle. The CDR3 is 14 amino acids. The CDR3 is CASSNDRRSYEQYF. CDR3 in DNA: TGCGCCAGCAGCAATGACAGACGCTCCTACGAGCAGTACTTC.

As DNA, the CDR3 is TGTGCCAGCAGCCGTAATGGGAACACTGAAGCTTTCTTT. Protein: CASSRNGNTEAFF. The chain joins TRBV7-3 to TRBJ1-1; D not certain. Between the trimmed V and J ends, which lost 5 bases and 1 base, there was a span of 8 bases. CDR1 is SGHTA, CDR2 FQGTGA, per germline. This CDR3 region has 13 residues.

In DNA form, the CDR3 reads TGCGCCAGCAGCCAAGATCGTGGACTTGGGAATGAAAAACTGTTTTTT. It codes for CASSQDRGLGNEKLFF. The rearrangement joins TRBV4-3 to TRBJ1-4; D not resolved. Per germline, CDR1 LGHNA and CDR2 YSLEER. Trimming cost V 0 bases and J 5 bases, with 13 bases left between them. This CDR3 region has 16 residues.